This T cell receptor beta chain was obtained from a study of blood T cells in healthy people across ages. In this sample, this clonotype turned up many times. A second PCR of about 7 to 12 cycles used a sample-barcoded 5' primer and a J-beta primer mix. Every cDNA molecule bore a tag from a template-switch adaptor containing 12 random nucleotides. Every sample returned 2.5 million or more CDR3-containing paired-end reads. Using its own MiXCR run on the 5' RACE reads, TCRdb lists one record per CDR3 protein. The sample lists about 690,000 distinct CDR3 sequences, over 40% occurring once. The V and J ends lost 1 base and 3 bases respectively, with 19 bases between them. CDR3 length equals 17 residues.

The V call is TRBV12-3 or TRBV12-4, the J call TRBJ2-7; perhaps TRBD2 as D (5 bases). Sequencing was performed on blood. The receptor was isolated from an elderly man in good health. CDR3 sequence: CASSLGSGAPTNYEQYF. CDR3 coding DNA: TGTGCCAGCAGTTTAGGCTCAGGAGCCCCGACTAACTACGAGCAGTACTTC.